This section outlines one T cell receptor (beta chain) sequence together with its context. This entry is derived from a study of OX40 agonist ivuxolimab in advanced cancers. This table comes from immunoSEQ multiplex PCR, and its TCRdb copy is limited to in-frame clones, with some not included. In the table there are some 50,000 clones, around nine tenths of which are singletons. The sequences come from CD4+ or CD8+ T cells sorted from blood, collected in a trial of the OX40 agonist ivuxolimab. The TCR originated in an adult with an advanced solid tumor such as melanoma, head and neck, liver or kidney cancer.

The CDR3 loop reads CASSIFGVANEQYF. CDR3 DNA sequence: TGTGCCAGCAGTATTTTCGGGGTAGCCAACGAGCAGTACTTC. The rearrangement joins TRBV28 to TRBJ2-7, with a tentative D call TRBD2 (5 bases). Germline CDR1 is MDHEN and CDR2 is SYDVKM. Trimming left V 5 bases short and J 5 bases short, with 16 bases between. The CDR3 runs to 14 residues.